In this sample, the clone carrying this T cell receptor (beta chain) turned up a few times. These data are taken from a study of blood T cell repertoires in COVID-19. In the study overall: The cDNA or gDNA used as material had been derived from T cells, B-cell-depleted T cells, or PBMCs.

Sequencing was performed with immunoSEQ multiplex PCR; in TCRdb, only in-frame clones are kept and a portion is missing. Of hundreds of thousands of clones in the sample, around 89% are singletons; the top ten hold approximately 4.2%. Those who participated ranged in age from roughly 18 to 89 years and resided in under 25 US areas. Clinical history reported by participants formed the basis on which cohorts were assigned. CDR3 size: 15 residues. This receptor was identified in a woman under 40 who had recovered from COVID-19. The chain uses TRBV12-2 and TRBJ1-2. TRBV12-2 is a pseudogene locus. The specimen sequenced was PBMCs or T cells enriched from blood (not recorded which). The CDR3 protein is CASRRPTGWDYGYTF. The CDR3 DNA reads as TGTGCAAGCCGCCGACCCACGGGATGGGACTATGGCTACACCTTC.